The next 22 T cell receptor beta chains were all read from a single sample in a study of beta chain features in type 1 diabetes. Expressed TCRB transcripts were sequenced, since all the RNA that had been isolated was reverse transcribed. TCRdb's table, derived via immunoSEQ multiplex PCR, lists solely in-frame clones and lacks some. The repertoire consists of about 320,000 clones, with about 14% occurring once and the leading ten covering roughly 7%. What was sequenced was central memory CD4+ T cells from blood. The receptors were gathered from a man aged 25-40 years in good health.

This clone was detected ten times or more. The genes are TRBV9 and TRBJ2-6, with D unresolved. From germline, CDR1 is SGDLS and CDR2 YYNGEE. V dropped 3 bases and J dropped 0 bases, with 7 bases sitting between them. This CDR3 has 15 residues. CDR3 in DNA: TGTGCCAGCAGCGCAGGAGTCTCTGGGGCCAACGTCCTGACTTTC. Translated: CASSAGVSGANVLTF. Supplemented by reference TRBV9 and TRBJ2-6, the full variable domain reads DSGVTQTPKHLITATGQRVTLRCSPRSGDLSVYWYQQSLDQGLQFLIQYYNGEERAKGNILERFSAQQFPDLHSELNLSSLELGDSALYFCASSAGVSGANVLTFGAGSRLTVL.

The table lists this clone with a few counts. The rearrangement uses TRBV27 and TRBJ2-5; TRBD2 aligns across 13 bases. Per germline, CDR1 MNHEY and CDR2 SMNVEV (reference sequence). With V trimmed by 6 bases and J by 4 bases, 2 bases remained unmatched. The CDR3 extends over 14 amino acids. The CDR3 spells CASSRLAGGETQYF. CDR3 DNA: TGTGCCAGCAGCAGACTAGCGGGAGGAGAGACCCAGTACTTC.

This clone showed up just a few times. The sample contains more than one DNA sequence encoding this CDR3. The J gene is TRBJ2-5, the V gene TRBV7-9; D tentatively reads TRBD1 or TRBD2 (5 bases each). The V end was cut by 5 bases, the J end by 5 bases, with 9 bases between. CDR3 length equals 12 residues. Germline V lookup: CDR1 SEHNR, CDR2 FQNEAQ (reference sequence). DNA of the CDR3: TGTGCCAGCAGCCAGGGAGCGGAGACCCAGTACTTC. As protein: CASSQGAETQYF. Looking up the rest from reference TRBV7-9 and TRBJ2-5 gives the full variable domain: DTGVSQNPRHKITKRGQNVTFRCDPISEHNRLYWYRQTLGQGPEFLTYFQNEAQLEKSRLLSDRFSAERPKGSFSTLEIQRTEQGDSAMYLCASSQGAETQYFGPGTRLLVL.

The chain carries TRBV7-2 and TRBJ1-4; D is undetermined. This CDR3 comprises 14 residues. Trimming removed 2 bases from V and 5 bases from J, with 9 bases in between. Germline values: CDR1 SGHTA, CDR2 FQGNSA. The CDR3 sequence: CASSLLGLNEKLFF. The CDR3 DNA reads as TGTGCCAGCAGCTTACTGGGATTGAATGAAAAACTGTTTTTT. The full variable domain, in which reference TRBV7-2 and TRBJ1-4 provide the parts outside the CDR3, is GAGVSQSPSNKVTEKGKDVELRCDPISGHTALYWYRQSLGQGLEFLIYFQGNSAPDKSGLPSDRFSAERTGGSVSTLTIQRTQQEDSAVYLCASSLLGLNEKLFFGSGTQLSVL.

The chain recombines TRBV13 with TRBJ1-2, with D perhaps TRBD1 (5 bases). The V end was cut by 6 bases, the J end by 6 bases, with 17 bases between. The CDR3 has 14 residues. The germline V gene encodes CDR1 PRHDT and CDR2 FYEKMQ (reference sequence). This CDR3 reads CASSPTVGTDGYTF. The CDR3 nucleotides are TGTGCCAGCAGTCCAACCGTAGGGACGGATGGCTACACCTTC. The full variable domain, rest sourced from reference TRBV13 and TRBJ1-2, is AAGVIQSPRHLIKEKRETATLKCYPIPRHDTVYWYQQGPGQDPQFLISFYEKMQSDKGSIPDRFSAQQFSDYHSELNMSSLELGDSALYFCASSPTVGTDGYTFGSGTRLTVV.

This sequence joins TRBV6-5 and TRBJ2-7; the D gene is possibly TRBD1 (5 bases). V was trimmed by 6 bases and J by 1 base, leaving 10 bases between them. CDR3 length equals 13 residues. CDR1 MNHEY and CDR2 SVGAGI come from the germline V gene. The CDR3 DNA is TGTGCCAGCAGCAACAGGCATTCCTACGAGCAGTACTTC. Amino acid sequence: CASSNRHSYEQYF.

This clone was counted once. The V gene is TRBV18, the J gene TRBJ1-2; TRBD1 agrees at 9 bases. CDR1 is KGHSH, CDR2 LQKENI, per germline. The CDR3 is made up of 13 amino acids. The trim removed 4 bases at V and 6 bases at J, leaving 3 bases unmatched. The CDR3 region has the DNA TGTGCCAGCTCACTTTGGGACAGGGATGGCTACACCTTC. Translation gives CASSLWDRDGYTF. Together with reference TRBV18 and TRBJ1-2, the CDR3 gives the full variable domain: NAGVMQNPRHLVRRRGQEARLRCSPMKGHSHVYWYRQLPEEGLKFMVYLQKENIIDESGMPKERFSAEFPKEGPSILRIQQVVRGDSAAYFCASSLWDRDGYTFGSGTRLTVV.

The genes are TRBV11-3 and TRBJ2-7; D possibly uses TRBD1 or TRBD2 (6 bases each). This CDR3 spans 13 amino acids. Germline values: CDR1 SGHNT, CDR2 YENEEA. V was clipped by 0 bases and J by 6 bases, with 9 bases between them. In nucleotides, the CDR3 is TGTGCCAGCAGCTTAGATGGGGGGCGCGAGCAGTACGTC. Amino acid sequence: CASSLDGGREQYV.

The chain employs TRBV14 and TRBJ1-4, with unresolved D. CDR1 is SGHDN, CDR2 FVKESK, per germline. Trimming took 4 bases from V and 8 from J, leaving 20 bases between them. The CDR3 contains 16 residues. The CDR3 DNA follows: TGTGCCAGCAGCCCCCCCTTTTCCGGGCGAGAAGAAAAACTGTTTTTT. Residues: CASSPPFSGREEKLFF.

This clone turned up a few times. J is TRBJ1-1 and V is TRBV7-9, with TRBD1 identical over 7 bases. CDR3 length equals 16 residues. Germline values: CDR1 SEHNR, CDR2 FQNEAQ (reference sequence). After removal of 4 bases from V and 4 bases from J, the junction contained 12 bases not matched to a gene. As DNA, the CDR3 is TGTGCCAGCAGCTCGACCGACAGGGCTAGGGGCACTGAAGCTTTCTTT. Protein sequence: CASSSTDRARGTEAFF. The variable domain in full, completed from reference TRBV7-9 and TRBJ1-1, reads DTGVSQNPRHKITKRGQNVTFRCDPISEHNRLYWYRQTLGQGPEFLTYFQNEAQLEKSRLLSDRFSAERPKGSFSTLEIQRTEQGDSAMYLCASSSTDRARGTEAFFGQGTRLTVV.

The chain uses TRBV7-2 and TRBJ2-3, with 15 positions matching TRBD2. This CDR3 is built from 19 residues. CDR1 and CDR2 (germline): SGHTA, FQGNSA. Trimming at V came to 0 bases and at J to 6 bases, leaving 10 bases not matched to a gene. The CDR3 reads CASSLASGTSGGPSDTQYF. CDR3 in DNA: TGTGCCAGCAGCTTAGCAAGTGGGACTAGCGGGGGGCCCTCGGATACGCAGTATTTT.

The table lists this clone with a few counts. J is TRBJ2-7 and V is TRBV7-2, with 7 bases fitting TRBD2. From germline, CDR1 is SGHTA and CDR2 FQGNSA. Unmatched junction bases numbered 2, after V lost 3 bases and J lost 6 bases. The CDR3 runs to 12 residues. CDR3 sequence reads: CASSFQRGEQYV. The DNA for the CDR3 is TGTGCCAGCAGCTTCCAGCGGGGCGAGCAGTACGTC.

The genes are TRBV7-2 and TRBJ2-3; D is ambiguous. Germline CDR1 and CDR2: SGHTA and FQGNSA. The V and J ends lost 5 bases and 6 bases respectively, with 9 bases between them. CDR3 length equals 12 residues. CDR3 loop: CASSLSADTQYF. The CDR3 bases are TGTGCCAGCAGCCTATCGGCGGATACGCAGTATTTT.

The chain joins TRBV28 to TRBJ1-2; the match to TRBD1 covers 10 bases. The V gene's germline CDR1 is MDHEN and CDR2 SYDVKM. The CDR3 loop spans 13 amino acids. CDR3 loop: CAVRGGQGFGYTF. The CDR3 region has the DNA TGTGCTGTACGTGGGGGACAGGGGTTTGGCTACACCTTC.

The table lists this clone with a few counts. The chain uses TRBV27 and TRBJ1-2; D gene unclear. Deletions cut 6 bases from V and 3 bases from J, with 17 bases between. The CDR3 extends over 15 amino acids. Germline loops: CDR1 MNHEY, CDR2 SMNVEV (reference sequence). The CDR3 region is CASSLNGEWDYGYTF. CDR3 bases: TGTGCCAGCAGCCTTAACGGGGAATGGGACTATGGCTACACCTTC.

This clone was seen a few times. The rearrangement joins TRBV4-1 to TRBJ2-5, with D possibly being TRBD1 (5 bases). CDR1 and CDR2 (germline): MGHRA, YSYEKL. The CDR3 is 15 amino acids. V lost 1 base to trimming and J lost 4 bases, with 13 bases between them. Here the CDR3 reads CASSQVPTGAETQYF. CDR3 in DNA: TGCGCCAGCAGCCAAGTTCCCACAGGCGCAGAGACCCAGTACTTC.

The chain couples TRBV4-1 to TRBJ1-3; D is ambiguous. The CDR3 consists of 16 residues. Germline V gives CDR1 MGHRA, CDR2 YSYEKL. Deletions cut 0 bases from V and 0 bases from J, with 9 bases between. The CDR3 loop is CASSQDLGISGNTIYF. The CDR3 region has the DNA TGCGCCAGCAGCCAAGATTTGGGGATCTCTGGAAACACCATATATTTT.

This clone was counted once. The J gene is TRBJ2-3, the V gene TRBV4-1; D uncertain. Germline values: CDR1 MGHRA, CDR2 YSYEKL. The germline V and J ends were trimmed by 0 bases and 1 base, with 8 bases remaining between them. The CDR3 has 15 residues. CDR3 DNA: TGCGCCAGCAGCCAAGATAGGTGGGGCACAGATACGCAGTATTTT. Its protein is CASSQDRWGTDTQYF.

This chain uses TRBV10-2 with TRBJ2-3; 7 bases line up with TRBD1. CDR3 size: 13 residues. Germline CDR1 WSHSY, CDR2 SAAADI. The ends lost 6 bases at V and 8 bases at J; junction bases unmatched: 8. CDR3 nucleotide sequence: TGCGCCAGCAGAGCGGACAGGATGACTACGCAGTATTTT. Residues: CASRADRMTTQYF.

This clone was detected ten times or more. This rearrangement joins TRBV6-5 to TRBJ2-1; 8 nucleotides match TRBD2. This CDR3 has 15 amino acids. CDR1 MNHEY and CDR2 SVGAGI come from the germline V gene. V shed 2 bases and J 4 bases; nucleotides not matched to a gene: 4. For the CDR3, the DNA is TGTGCCAGCAGTTACATAGGCGGGAGGTACAATGAGCAGTTCTTC. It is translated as CASSYIGGRYNEQFF.

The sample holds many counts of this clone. Written as DNA, the CDR3 is TGTGCCAGCAGCGCCACTCGTTCCACAGATACGCAGTATTTT. Residues: CASSATRSTDTQYF. The chain joins TRBV7-9 to TRBJ2-3; D call uncertain. CDR1 and CDR2 (germline): SEHNR, FQNEAQ (reference sequence). Trimming took off 5 bases at V and 2 bases at J, with 11 bases between the two ends. The length of the CDR3 is 14 residues.

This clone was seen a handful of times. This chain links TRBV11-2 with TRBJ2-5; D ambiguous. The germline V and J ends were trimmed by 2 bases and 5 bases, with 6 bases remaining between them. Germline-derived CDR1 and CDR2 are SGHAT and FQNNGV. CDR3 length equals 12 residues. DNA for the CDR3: TGTGCCAGCAGCTTATTCACGGAGACCCAGTACTTC. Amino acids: CASSLFTETQYF.